This TCR beta chain emerged from a study of vaccination and CD4 T cells after COVID-19. On the study more broadly: Collection of post-COVID samples occurred a median 101 days after diagnosis, spanning a range of 35 to 161. Cultures acting as controls obtained a CEFX pool, an HIV-1 Nef pool, or no peptide.

Of note for this clonotype: Antigen unknown.

The treatment is: approximately nine-day PBMC culture with coronavirus spike peptide pools or control peptides (ViraFEST assay). IL-2 (approximately 9 IU/ml) and peptide pools (10 ug/ml) were added to cultures of approximately 2.2 million PBMCs per well. CDR1 and CDR2 (germline): DFQATT, SNEGSKA (reference sequence). Between the trimmed V and J ends, which lost 5 bases and 0 bases, there was a span of 10 bases. The CDR3 contains 13 residues. Cultured CD4+ T cell DNA underwent sequencing with the Oncomine TCR Beta short-read assay. From CD4+ T cells that had been cultured, genomic DNA was extracted. TCRdb recomputed calls from the PCR reads with MiXCR, one row per CDR3 protein. The table has about 12,000 distinct CDR3 sequences, 60% to 80% seen once.

The source material was CD4+ T cells from blood, cultured in vitro. This receptor was taken from a human donor who had recovered from COVID-19. The chain employs TRBV20-1 and TRBJ2-5; D gene uncertain. The CDR3 loop is CSAPHLYQETQYF. As DNA, the CDR3 is TGCAGTGCTCCACATCTATACCAAGAGACCCAGTACTTC.